The source of this T cell receptor beta chain is a study of tumor-infiltrating lymphocytes in primary liver carcinoma. For the study at large: Samples returned roughly 3.65 to 7.5 million productive TCRbeta reads, a yield that was similar across tissue types.

The germline CDR1 and CDR2 sequences are KGHSH and LQKENI. The CDR3 has 14 residues. Trimming left V 3 bases short and J 1 base short, with 8 bases between. This clonotype was seen at least ten times. The antigen is undetermined. Regarding the study as a whole: Among the pair types, tumor region pairs showed more overlap than tumor-adjacent and tumor-blood pairs.

TCR beta cDNA was reverse-transcribed from about 500 ng of total RNA. The reaction used a constant-region primer and ProtoScript II reverse transcriptase. Slightly modified ARM-PCR served as the procedure for the TCR beta libraries. These libraries came from three rounds of nested multiplex PCR. A C-beta reverse primer and TRBV1-TRBV30 forward primers served in each of the first two PCR rounds, at approximately 10 cycles apiece. TCRdb reprocessed the multiplex PCR reads with MiXCR, giving one entry per CDR3 protein. The table lists roughly 120,000 distinct CDR3 sequences, about 68% of them singletons. The tissue used was unsorted bulk material of about 19-34 mg. RNA and DNA were co-extracted from it with the AllPrep DNA/RNA mini kit. Donors underwent surgery for histopathologically diagnosed primary liver carcinoma. Patients were chronically HBV-infected and treatment-naive.

Sequencing was performed on liver tumor tissue from sampling region 1. The sample's subset: tumor region T1, superior pole. The V call is TRBV18, the J call TRBJ2-3; D is unclear. The TCR sequence derives from a woman in her fifties or sixties with primary liver carcinoma and hepatitis B virus infection. DNA for the CDR3: TGTGCCAGCTCACCTCCCGGACGCACAGATACGCAGTATTTT. Translation: CASSPPGRTDTQYF.